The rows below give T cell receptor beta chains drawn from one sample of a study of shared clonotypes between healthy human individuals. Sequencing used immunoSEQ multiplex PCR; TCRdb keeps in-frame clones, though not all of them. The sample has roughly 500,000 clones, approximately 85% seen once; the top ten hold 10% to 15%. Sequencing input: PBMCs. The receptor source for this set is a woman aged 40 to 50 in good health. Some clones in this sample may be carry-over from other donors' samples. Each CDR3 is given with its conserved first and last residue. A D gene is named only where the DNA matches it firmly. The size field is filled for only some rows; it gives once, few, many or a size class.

cdr3_aa: CASNNVGLAGLEQFF
cdr3_nt: TGTGCCAGCAACAACGTCGGGCTAGCGGGATTAGAGCAGTTCTTC
j_call: TRBJ2-1
v_call: TRBV9
d_call: TRBD2
clone_size: -

cdr3_aa: CASSPEREALVEQYF
cdr3_nt: TGTGCCAGCTCACCAGAGCGGGAGGCCCTCGTCGAGCAGTACTTC
j_call: TRBJ2-7
v_call: TRBV18
d_call: TRBD2
clone_size: once

cdr3_aa: CASSPPGLAGVQEQFF
cdr3_nt: TGTGCCAGCAGCCCCCCGGGACTAGCGGGAGTCCAGGAGCAGTTCTTC
j_call: TRBJ2-1
v_call: TRBV7-3
d_call: TRBD2
clone_size: once

cdr3_aa: CASSPQSGRGTDTQYF
cdr3_nt: TGTGCCAGCTCGCCCCAAAGCGGGAGGGGGACAGATACGCAGTATTTT
j_call: TRBJ2-3
v_call: TRBV18
d_call: TRBD2
clone_size: -

cdr3_aa: CASSLGANYGYTF
cdr3_nt: TGTGCCAGCAGCTTAGGGGCAAACTATGGCTACACCTTC
j_call: TRBJ1-2
v_call: TRBV7-9
d_call: -
clone_size: -

cdr3_aa: CASSLQGGSPYNEQFF
cdr3_nt: TGTGCCAGCAGCTTACAGGGCGGGAGCCCCTACAATGAGCAGTTCTTC
j_call: TRBJ2-1
v_call: TRBV11-3
d_call: TRBD2
clone_size: once

cdr3_aa: CASRAFQDRATGELFF
cdr3_nt: TGTGCCAGCAGAGCGTTTCAGGACAGGGCCACCGGGGAGCTGTTTTTT
j_call: TRBJ2-2
v_call: TRBV28
d_call: TRBD1
clone_size: -

cdr3_aa: CASSFGGGSTDTQYF
cdr3_nt: TGTGCCAGCAGTTTTGGGGGAGGGAGCACAGATACGCAGTATTTT
j_call: TRBJ2-3
v_call: TRBV28
d_call: TRBD2
clone_size: -

cdr3_aa: CASSPGVTGGRTDTQYF
cdr3_nt: TGTGCCAGCAGCCCTGGAGTGACAGGGGGCAGGACAGATACGCAGTATTTT
j_call: TRBJ2-3
v_call: TRBV5-8
d_call: TRBD1
clone_size: -

cdr3_aa: CASSEGQGGPYEQYF
cdr3_nt: TGTGCCAGTAGCGAGGGACAGGGGGGACCCTACGAGCAGTACTTC
j_call: TRBJ2-7
v_call: TRBV19
d_call: TRBD1
clone_size: -

cdr3_aa: CASSLSRGRGNIQYF
cdr3_nt: TGTGCCAGCAGCTTAAGCAGGGGGCGTGGAAACATTCAGTACTTC
j_call: TRBJ2-4
v_call: TRBV11-2
d_call: TRBD1
clone_size: -

cdr3_aa: CASSEGLAGPYEQYF
cdr3_nt: TGTGCCAGCAGTGAGGGGCTAGCGGGGCCCTACGAGCAGTACTTC
j_call: TRBJ2-7
v_call: TRBV6-1
d_call: TRBD2
clone_size: -

cdr3_aa: CASSYRGRSDTQYF
cdr3_nt: TGTGCCAGCAGTTACAGGGGACGGTCAGATACGCAGTATTTT
j_call: TRBJ2-3
v_call: TRBV27
d_call: TRBD1
clone_size: -

cdr3_aa: CSVALAGGTDTQYF
cdr3_nt: TGCAGCGTTGCGCTAGCGGGAGGCACAGATACGCAGTATTTT
j_call: TRBJ2-3
v_call: TRBV29-1
d_call: TRBD2
clone_size: -

cdr3_aa: CASRRDSNQPQHF
cdr3_nt: TGTGCCAGCAGGCGAGATAGCAATCAGCCCCAGCATTTT
j_call: TRBJ1-5
v_call: TRBV2
d_call: -
clone_size: -

cdr3_aa: CASSFQGGYYEQYF
cdr3_nt: TGTGCCAGCAGCTTCCAGGGGGGGTACTACGAGCAGTACTTC
j_call: TRBJ2-7
v_call: TRBV7-2
d_call: -
clone_size: -

cdr3_aa: CASSILGTNYGYTF
cdr3_nt: TGTGCCAGTAGTATTCTAGGCACAAACTATGGCTACACCTTC
j_call: TRBJ1-2
v_call: TRBV19
d_call: -
clone_size: -

cdr3_aa: CASSPKAGDHGYTF
cdr3_nt: TGTGCCAGCAGTCCCAAGGCCGGAGACCATGGCTACACCTTC
j_call: TRBJ1-2
v_call: TRBV7-6
d_call: -
clone_size: -

cdr3_aa: CAIRPRWNTEAFF
cdr3_nt: TGTGCCATCAGACCAAGGTGGAACACTGAAGCTTTCTTT
j_call: TRBJ1-1
v_call: TRBV10-3
d_call: -
clone_size: -

cdr3_aa: CASSLGREGMNTEAFF
cdr3_nt: TGTGCCAGCAGCTTAGGCAGGGAAGGCATGAACACTGAAGCTTTCTTT
j_call: TRBJ1-1
v_call: TRBV7-2
d_call: -
clone_size: few

cdr3_aa: CASGGGNTEAFF
cdr3_nt: TGTGCCAGCGGGGGGGGAAACACTGAAGCTTTCTTT
j_call: TRBJ1-1
v_call: TRBV28
d_call: -
clone_size: -

cdr3_aa: CASRSTGELFF
cdr3_nt: TGTGCCAGCAGATCGACCGGGGAGCTGTTTTTT
j_call: TRBJ2-2
v_call: TRBV2
d_call: -
clone_size: -

cdr3_aa: CASSPKSPVEAFF
cdr3_nt: TGCGCCAGCAGCCCCAAAAGCCCCGTTGAAGCTTTCTTT
j_call: TRBJ1-1
v_call: TRBV4-1
d_call: -
clone_size: -

cdr3_aa: CASSRTENTEAFF
cdr3_nt: TGTGCCAGCAGTAGGACAGAGAACACTGAAGCTTTCTTT
j_call: TRBJ1-1
v_call: TRBV7-6
d_call: -
clone_size: -

cdr3_aa: CASSPGTGLRGNTIYF
cdr3_nt: TGTGCCAGCTCACCAGGGACAGGGTTACGTGGAAACACCATATATTTT
j_call: TRBJ1-3
v_call: TRBV18
d_call: TRBD1
clone_size: -

cdr3_aa: CASSLVGTGGADTQYF
cdr3_nt: TGTGCCAGCAGCTTAGTTGGGACAGGGGGCGCAGATACGCAGTATTTT
j_call: TRBJ2-3
v_call: TRBV7-9
d_call: TRBD1
clone_size: -

cdr3_aa: CASSPWTGGYEQYF
cdr3_nt: TGTGCCAGCAGTCCCTGGACAGGGGGCTATGAGCAGTACTTC
j_call: TRBJ2-7
v_call: TRBV27
d_call: TRBD1
clone_size: -